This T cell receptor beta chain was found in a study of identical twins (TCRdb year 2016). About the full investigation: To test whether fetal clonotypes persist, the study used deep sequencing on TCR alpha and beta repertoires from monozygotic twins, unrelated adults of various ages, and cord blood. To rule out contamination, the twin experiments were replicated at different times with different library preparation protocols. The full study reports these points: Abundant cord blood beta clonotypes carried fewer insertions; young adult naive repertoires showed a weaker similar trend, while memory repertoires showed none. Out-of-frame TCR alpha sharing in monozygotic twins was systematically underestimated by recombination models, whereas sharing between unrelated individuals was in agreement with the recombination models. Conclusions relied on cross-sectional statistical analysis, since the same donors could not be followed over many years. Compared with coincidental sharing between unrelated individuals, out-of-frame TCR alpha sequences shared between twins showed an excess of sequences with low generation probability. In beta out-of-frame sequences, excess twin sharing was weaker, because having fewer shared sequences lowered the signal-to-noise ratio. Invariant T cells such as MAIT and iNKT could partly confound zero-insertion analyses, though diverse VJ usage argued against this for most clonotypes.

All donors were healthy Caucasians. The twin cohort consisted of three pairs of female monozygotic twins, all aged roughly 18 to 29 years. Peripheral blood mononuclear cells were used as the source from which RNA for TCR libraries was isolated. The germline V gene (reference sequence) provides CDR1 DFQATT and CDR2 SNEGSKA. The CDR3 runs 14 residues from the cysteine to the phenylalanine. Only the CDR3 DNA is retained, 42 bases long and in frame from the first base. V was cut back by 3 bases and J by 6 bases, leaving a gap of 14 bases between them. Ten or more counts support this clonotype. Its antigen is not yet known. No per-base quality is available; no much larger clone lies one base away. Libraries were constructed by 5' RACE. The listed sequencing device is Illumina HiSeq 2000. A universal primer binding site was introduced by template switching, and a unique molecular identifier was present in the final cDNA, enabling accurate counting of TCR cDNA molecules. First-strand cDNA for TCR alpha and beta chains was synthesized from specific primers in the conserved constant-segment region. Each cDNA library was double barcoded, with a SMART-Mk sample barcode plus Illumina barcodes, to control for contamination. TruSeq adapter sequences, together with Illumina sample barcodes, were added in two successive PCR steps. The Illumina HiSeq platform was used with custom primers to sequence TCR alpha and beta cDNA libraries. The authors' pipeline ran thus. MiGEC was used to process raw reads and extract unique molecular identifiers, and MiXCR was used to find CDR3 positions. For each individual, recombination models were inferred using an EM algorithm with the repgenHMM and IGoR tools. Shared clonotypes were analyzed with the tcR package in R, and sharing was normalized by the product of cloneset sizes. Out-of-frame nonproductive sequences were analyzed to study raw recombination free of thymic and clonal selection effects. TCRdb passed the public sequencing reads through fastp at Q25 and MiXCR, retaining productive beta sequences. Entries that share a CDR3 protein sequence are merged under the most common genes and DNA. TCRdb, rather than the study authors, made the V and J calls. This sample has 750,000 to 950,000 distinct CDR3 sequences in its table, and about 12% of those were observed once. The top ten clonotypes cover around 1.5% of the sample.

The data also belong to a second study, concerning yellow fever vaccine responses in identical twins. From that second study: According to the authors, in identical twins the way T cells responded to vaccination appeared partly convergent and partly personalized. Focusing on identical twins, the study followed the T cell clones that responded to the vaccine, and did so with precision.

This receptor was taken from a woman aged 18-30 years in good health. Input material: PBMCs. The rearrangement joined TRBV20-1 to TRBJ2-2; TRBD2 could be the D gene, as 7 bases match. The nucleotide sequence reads TGCAGTGCTAGGACTGGGGGGGGCGCCGGGGAGCTGTTTTTT. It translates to CSARTGGGAGELFF.